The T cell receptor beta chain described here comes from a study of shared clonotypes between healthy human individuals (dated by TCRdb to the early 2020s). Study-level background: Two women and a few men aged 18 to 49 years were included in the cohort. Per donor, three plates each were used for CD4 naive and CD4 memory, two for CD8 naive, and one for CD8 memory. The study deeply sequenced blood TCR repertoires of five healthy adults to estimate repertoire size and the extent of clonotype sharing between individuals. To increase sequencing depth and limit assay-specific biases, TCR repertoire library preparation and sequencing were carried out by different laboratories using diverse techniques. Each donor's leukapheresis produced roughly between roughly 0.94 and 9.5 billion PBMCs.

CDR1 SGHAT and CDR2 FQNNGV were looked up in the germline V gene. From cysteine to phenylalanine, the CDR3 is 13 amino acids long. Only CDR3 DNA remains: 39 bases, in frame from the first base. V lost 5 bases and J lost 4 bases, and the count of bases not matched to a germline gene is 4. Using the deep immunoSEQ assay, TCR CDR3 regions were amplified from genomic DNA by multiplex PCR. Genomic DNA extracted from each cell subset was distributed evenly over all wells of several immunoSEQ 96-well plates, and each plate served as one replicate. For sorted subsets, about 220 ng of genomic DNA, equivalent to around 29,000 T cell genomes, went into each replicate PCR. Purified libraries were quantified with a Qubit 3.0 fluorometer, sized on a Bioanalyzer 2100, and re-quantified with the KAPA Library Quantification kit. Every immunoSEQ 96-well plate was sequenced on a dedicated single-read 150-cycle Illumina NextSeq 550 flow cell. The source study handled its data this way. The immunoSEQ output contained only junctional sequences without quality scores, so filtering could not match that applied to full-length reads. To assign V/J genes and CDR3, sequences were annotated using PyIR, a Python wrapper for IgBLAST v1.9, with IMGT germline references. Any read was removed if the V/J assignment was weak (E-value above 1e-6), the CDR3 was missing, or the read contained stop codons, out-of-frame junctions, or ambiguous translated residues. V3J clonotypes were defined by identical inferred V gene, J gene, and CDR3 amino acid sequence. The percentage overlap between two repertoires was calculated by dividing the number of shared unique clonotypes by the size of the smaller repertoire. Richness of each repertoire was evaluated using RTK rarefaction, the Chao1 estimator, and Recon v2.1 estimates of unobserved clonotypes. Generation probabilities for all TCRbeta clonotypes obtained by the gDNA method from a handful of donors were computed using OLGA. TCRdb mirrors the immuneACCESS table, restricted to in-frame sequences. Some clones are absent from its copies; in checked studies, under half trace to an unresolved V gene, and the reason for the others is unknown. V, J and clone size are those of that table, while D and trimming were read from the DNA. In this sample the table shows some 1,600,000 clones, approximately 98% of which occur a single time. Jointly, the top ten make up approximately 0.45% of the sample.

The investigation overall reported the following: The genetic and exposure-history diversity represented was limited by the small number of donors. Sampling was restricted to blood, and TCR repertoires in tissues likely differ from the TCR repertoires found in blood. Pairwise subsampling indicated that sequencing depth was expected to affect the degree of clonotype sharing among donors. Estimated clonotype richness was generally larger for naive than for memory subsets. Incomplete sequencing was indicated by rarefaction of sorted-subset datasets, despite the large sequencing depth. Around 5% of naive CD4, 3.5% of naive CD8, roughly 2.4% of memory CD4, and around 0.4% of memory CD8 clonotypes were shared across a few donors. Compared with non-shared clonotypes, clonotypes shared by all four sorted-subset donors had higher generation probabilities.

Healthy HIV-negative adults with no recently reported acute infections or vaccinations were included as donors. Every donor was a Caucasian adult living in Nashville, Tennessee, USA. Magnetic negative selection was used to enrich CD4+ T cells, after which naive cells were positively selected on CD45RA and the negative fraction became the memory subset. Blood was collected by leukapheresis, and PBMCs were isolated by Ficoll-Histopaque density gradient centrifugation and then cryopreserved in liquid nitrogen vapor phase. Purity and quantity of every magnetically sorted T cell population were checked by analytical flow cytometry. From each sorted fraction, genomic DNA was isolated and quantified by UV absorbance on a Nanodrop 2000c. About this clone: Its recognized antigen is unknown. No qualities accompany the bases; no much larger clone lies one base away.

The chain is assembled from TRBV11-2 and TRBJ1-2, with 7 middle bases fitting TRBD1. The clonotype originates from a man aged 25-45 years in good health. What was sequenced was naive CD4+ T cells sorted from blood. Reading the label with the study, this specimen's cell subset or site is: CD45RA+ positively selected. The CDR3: CASSRTGLYGYTF. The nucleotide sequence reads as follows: TGTGCCAGCAGCCGGACAGGCCTCTATGGCTACACCTTC.